Listed below are T cell receptor beta chains from one sample, sequenced in a study of T cell responses to AZD1222 COVID-19 vaccine. The method was immunoSEQ multiplex PCR; TCRdb's version includes in-frame clones alone and lacks a portion of them. This sample carries roughly 100,000 clones, about 93% of them seen once, and the ten largest clones take around 4.7%. The sample in question was peripheral blood, obtained on day 0 of AZD1222 vaccination. The receptors originated from an adult in good health. Each CDR3 is given with its conserved first and last residue. A D gene is named only where the DNA matches it firmly. Clone size is given for some rows only: seen once, a few or many times, or a class if the clone is expanded.

V gene,D gene,J gene,clone size,CDR3 protein,CDR3 DNA
TRBV19,TRBD2,TRBJ2-1,.,CASRNGLAGGEQFF,TGTGCCAGTAGAAATGGACTAGCGGGCGGTGAGCAGTTCTTC
TRBV15,.,TRBJ1-5,.,CATSSDGNQPQHF,TGTGCCACCAGCAGTGACGGCAATCAGCCCCAGCATTTT
TRBV10-2,.,TRBJ2-3,once,CASKGGGTDTQYF,TGCGCCAGCAAAGGGGGGGGCACAGATACGCAGTATTTT
TRBV2,TRBD1,TRBJ1-6,.,CASRGDRGNSPLHF,TGTGCCAGCAGAGGGGACAGGGGGAATTCACCCCTCCACTTT
TRBV6-1,.,TRBJ1-2,.,CASSELGGADGYTF,TGTGCCAGCAGTGAATTGGGGGGCGCGGATGGCTACACCTTC
TRBV28,.,TRBJ2-7,.,CASTWTGSYEQYF,TGTGCCAGCACCTGGACGGGGTCGTACGAGCAGTACTTC
TRBV28,.,TRBJ2-2,.,CASSLRQTTGELFF,TGTGCCAGCAGTTTAAGACAGACCACCGGGGAGCTGTTTTTT
TRBV6-5,.,TRBJ1-3,.,CASNRVSSGNTIYF,TGTGCCAGTAACAGGGTGAGCTCTGGAAACACCATATATTTT
TRBV15,TRBD2,TRBJ2-3,few,CATSRLAGGPDTQYF,TGTGCCACCAGCAGACTAGCGGGAGGGCCAGATACGCAGTATTTT
TRBV27,TRBD1,TRBJ2-5,.,CASSFLADRKETQYF,TGTGCCAGCAGTTTTTTGGCGGACAGGAAAGAGACCCAGTACTTC
TRBV19,.,TRBJ1-3,.,CASARTGNSGNTIYF,TGTGCCAGTGCTAGGACGGGGAACTCTGGAAACACCATATATTTT
TRBV5-1,.,TRBJ2-7,.,CASSMDHTYEQYF,TGCGCCAGCAGCATGGACCATACCTACGAGCAGTACTTC
TRBV7-8,.,TRBJ1-5,once,CASSRPGDQPQHF,TGTGCCAGCAGTCGGCCGGGGGATCAGCCCCAGCATTTT
TRBV2,TRBD2,TRBJ2-1,.,CASSEVGLAGAPEQFF,TGTGCCAGCAGTGAAGTGGGACTAGCGGGAGCGCCTGAGCAGTTCTTC
TRBV9,.,TRBJ1-1,.,CASSVEPRVDTEAFF,TGTGCCAGCAGCGTAGAGCCCAGGGTTGACACTGAAGCTTTCTTT
TRBV5-1,.,TRBJ2-6,.,CASSLGQDLSGANVLTF,TGCGCCAGCAGCTTGGGACAGGACCTCTCTGGGGCCAACGTCCTGACTTTC
TRBV5-5,TRBD1,TRBJ2-1,.,CASSLDTPQGAEQFF,TGTGCCAGCAGCTTGGATACCCCTCAGGGGGCAGAGCAGTTCTTC
TRBV7-9,TRBD1,TRBJ1-5,.,CASSLARPGQGSNQPQHF,TGTGCCAGCAGCTTAGCCAGGCCCGGACAGGGGAGCAATCAGCCCCAGCATTTT
TRBV19,.,TRBJ2-2,.,CASSQAWDGELFF,TGTGCCAGTAGTCAAGCTTGGGACGGGGAGCTGTTTTTT
TRBV5-1,.,TRBJ1-3,.,CASSLGPSGNTIYF,TGCGCCAGCAGCTTGGGGCCCTCTGGAAACACCATATATTTT
TRBV6-1,.,TRBJ2-5,once,CASSEGGETQYF,TGTGCCAGCAGTGAAGGAGGGGAGACCCAGTACTTC
TRBV7-9,.,TRBJ1-1,.,CASSLVLGSEAFF,TGTGCCAGCAGCTTAGTGTTGGGGTCTGAAGCTTTCTTT
TRBV4-1,.,TRBJ2-5,.,CASSSDTGGWETQYF,TGCGCCAGCAGCTCCGACACAGGAGGATGGGAGACCCAGTACTTC